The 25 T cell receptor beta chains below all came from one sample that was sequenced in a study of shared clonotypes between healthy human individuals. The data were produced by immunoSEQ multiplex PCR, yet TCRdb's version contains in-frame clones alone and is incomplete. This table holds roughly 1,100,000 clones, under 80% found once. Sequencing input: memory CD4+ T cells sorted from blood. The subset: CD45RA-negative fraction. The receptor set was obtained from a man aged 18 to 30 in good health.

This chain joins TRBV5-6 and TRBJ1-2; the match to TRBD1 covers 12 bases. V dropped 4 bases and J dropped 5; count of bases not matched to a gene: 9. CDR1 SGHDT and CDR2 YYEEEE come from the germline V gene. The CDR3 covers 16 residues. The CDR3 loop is CASSAGTGGGNYGYTF. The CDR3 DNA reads TGTGCCAGCAGCGCTGGGACAGGGGGCGGGAATTATGGCTACACCTTC.

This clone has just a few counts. The CDR3 reads CASVVGSNTGELFF. CDR3 DNA: TGTGCCAGTGTGGTGGGTTCCAACACCGGGGAGCTGTTTTTT. The gene calls are TRBV19 and TRBJ2-2; D remains ambiguous. Germline CDR1 and CDR2: LNHDA and SQIVND (reference sequence). Deletions cut 8 bases from V and 2 bases from J, with 12 bases between. The CDR3 consists of 14 residues. The full variable domain, rest sourced from reference TRBV19 and TRBJ2-2, is DGGITQSPKYLFRKEGQNVTLSCEQNLNHDAMYWYRQDPGQGLRLIYYSQIVNDFQKGDIAEGYSVSREKKESFPLTVTSAQKNPTAFYLCASVVGSNTGELFFGEGSRLTVL.

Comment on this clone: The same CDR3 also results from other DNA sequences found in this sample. The CDR3 sequence is CASSLRDEQYF. In nucleotides, the CDR3 is TGTGCCAGCAGCTTGAGGGACGAGCAGTACTTC. V usage is TRBV5-6 and J usage is TRBJ2-7; D unclear. Trimming pared 1 base from V and 5 bases from J, leaving 4 bases between. Germline V gene lookup returns CDR1 SGHDT and CDR2 YYEEEE. This CDR3 has 11 residues.

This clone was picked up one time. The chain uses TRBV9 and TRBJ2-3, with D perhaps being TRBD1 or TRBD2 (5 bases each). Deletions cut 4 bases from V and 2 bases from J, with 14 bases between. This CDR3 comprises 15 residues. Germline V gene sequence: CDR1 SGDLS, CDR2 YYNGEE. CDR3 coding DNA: TGTGCCAGCAGCCCTAGTACGGGGCTCACAGATACGCAGTATTTT. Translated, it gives CASSPSTGLTDTQYF.

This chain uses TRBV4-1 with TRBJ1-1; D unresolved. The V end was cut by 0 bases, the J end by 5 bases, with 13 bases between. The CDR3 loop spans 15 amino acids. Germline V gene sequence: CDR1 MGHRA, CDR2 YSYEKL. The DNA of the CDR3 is TGCGCCAGCAGCCAAGAAATTACTGTGGGGACTGAAGCTTTCTTT. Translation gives CASSQEITVGTEAFF.

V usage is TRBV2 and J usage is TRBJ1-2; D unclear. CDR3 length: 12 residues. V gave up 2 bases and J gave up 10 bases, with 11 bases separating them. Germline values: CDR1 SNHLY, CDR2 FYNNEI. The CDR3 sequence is CASSENVGPYTF. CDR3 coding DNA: TGTGCCAGCAGTGAAAACGTCGGACCCTACACCTTC.

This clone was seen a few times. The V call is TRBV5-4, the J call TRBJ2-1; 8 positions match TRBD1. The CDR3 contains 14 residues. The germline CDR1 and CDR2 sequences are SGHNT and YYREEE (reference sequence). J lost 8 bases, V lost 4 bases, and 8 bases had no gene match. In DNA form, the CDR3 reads TGTGCCAGCAGCCGGGAGTCAGGGGGCCATGAGCAGTTCTTC. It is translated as CASSRESGGHEQFF.

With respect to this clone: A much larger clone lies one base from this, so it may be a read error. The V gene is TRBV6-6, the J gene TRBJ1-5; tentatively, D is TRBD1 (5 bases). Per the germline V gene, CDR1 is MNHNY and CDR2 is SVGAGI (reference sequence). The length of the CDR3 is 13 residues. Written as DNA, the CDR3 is TGTGTCACCGGGACGGATAGCAATCAGCCCCAGCATTTT. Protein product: CVTGTDSNQPQHF.

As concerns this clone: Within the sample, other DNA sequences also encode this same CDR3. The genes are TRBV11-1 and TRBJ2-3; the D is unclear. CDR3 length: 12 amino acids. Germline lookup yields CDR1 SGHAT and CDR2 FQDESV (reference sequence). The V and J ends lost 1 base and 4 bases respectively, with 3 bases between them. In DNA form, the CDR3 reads TGTGCCAGCAGCTTAGGCGCAGATACGCAGTATTTT. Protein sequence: CASSLGADTQYF.

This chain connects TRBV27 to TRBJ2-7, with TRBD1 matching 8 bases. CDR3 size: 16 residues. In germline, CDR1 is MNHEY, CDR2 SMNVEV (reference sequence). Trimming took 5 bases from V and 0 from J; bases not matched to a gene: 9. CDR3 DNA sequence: TGTGCCAGCAGTCCAATTAGGGACAGGAGCTCCTACGAGCAGTACTTC. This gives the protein CASSPIRDRSSYEQYF.

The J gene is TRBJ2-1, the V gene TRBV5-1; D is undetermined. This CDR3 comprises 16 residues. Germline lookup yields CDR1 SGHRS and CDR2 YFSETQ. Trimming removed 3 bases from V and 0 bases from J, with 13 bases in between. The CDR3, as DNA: TGCGCCAGCAGCTCCGGACCGGCCTCCTCCTACAATGAGCAGTTCTTC. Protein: CASSSGPASSYNEQFF.

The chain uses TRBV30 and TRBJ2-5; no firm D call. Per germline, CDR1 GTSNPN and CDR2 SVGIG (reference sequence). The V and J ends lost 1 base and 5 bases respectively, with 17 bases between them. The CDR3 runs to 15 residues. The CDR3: CAWSALHPPRETQYF. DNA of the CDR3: TGTGCCTGGAGTGCATTACACCCACCCAGGGAGACCCAGTACTTC.

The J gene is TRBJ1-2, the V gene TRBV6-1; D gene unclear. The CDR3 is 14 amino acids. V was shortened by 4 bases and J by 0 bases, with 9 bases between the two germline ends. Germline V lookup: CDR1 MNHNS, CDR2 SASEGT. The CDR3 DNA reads TGTGCCAGCAGTGTCCCACAGCCTAACTATGGCTACACCTTC. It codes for CASSVPQPNYGYTF.

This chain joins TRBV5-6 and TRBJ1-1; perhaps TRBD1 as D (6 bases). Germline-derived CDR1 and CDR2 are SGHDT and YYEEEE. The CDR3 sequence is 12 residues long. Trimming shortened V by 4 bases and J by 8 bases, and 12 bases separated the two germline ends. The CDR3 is CASSLATGEAFF. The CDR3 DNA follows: TGTGCCAGCAGCCTTGCGACAGGAGAAGCTTTCTTT.

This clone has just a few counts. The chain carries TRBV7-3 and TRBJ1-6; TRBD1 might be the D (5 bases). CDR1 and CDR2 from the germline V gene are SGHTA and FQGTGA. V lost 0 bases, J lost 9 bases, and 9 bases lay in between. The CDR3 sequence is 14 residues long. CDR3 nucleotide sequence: TGTGCCAGCAGCTTAACCGGGACGGGTTCACCCCTCCACTTT. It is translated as CASSLTGTGSPLHF.

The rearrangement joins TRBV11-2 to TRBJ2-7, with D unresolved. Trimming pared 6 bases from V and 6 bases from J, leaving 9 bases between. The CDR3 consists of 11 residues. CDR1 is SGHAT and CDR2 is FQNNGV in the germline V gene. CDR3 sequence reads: CASRLTSEQYF. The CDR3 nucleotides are TGTGCCAGCAGACTCACCTCCGAGCAGTACTTC.

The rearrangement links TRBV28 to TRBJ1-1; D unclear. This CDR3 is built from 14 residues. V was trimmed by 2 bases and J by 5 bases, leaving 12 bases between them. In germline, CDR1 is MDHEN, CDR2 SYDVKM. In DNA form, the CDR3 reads TGTGCCAGCAGTTTAGGCAACCCCTGGACTGAAGCTTTCTTT. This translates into CASSLGNPWTEAFF.

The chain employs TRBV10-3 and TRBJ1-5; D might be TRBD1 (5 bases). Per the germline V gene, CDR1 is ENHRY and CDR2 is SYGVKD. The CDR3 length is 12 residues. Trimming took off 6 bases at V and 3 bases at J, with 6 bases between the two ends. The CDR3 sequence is CAIRGVNQPQHF. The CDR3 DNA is TGTGCCATCAGGGGGGTCAATCAGCCCCAGCATTTT.

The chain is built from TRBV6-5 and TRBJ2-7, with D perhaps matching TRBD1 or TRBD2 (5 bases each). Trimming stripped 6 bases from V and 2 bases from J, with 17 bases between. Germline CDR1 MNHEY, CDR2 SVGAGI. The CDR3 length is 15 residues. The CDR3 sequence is CASRPTRDQTYEQYF. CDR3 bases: TGTGCCAGCAGGCCTACCCGGGACCAGACCTACGAGCAGTACTTC.

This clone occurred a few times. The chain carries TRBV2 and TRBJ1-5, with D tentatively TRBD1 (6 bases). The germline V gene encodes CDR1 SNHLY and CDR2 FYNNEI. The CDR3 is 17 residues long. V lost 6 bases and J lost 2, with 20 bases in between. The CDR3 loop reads CASSGWVRGSRNQPQHF. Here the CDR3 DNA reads TGTGCCAGCAGCGGTTGGGTGAGGGGGTCTCGCAATCAGCCCCAGCATTTT.

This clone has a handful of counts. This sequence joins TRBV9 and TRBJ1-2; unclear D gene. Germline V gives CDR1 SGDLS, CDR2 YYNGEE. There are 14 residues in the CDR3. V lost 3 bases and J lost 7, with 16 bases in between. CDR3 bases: TGTGCCAGCAGCGCGGGTTTCCAGGCGGCTGGCTACACCTTC. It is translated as CASSAGFQAAGYTF.

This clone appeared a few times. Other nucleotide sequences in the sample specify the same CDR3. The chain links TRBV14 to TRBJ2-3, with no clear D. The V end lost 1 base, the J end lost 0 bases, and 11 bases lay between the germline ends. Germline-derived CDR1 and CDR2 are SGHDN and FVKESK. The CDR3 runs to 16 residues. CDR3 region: CASSQGTVFSTDTQYF. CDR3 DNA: TGTGCCAGCAGCCAAGGGACGGTTTTTAGCACAGATACGCAGTATTTT.

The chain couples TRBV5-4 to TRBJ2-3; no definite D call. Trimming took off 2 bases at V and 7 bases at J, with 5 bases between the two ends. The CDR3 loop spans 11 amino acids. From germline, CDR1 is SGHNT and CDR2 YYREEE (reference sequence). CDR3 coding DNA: TGTGCCAGCAGCTTAGGGAATACGCAGTATTTT. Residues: CASSLGNTQYF.

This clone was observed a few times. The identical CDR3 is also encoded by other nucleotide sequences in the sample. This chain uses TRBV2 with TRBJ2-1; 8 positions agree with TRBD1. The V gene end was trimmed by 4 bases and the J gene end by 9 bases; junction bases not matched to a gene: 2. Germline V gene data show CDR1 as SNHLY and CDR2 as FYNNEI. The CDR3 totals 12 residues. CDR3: CASSVQGGEQFF. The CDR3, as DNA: TGTGCCAGCAGTGTACAGGGGGGTGAGCAGTTCTTC.

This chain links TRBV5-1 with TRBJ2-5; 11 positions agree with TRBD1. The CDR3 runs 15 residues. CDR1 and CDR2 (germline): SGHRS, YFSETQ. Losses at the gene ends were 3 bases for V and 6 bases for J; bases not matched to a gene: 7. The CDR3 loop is CASSYQGQGGKTQYF. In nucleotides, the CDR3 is TGCGCCAGCAGCTACCAGGGACAGGGGGGGAAGACCCAGTACTTC.